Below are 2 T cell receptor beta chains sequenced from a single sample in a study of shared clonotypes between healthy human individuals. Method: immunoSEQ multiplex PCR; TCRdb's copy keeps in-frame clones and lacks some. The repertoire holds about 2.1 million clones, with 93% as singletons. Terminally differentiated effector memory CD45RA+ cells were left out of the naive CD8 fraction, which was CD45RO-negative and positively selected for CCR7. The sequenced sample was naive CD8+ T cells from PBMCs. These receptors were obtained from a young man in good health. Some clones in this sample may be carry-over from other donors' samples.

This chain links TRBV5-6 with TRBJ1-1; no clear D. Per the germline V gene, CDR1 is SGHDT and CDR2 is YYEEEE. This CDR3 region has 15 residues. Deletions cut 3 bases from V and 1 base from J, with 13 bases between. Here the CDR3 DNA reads TGTGCCAGCAGCTCGTGGAGTCCAGGGAACACTGAAGCTTTCTTT. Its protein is CASSSWSPGNTEAFF.

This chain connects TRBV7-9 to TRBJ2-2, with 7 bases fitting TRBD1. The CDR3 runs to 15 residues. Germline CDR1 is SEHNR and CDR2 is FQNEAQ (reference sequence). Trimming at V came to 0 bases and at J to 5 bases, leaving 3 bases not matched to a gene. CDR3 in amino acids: CASSLAGTETGELFF. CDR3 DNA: TGTGCCAGCAGCTTAGCCGGGACAGAGACCGGGGAGCTGTTTTTT.